This TCR beta chain was found in a study of shared clonotypes between healthy human individuals. General study results and limits: Across subsets, estimated richness was generally greater for naive than for memory populations.

CD45RO-negative CD8 cells positively selected for CCR7 made up the naive population, which excluded terminally differentiated effector memory CD45RA+ cells. The length of the CDR3 is 13 residues. The germline CDR1 and CDR2 sequences are LNHNV and YYDKDF (reference sequence). V was cut by 0 bases and J by 5 bases, with 8 bases left in between. Regarding this clone: Its antigen remains unidentified.

Using immunoSEQ multiplex PCR, the repertoire was profiled, and TCRdb retains in-frame clones only, with some absent. The sample contains about 600,000 clones, roughly 95% of which appear only once. The sequencing sample was made of naive CD8+ T cells sorted from blood. This receptor was identified in a woman in her thirties in good health. This chain connects TRBV15 to TRBJ2-7; D is unclear. In DNA, the CDR3 is TGTGCCACCAGCAGAGATCGCAGCCACGAGCAGTACTTC. The encoded protein is CATSRDRSHEQYF.